Presented here are 11 T cell receptor beta chains from one specimen sequenced in a study of vaccination and CD4 T cells after COVID-19. Sequenced with the Oncomine TCR Beta short-read assay was DNA taken from cultured CD4+ T cells. MiXCR, applied by TCRdb to the PCR reads, yields one record per CDR3 protein. The table has more than 10,000 distinct CDR3 sequences, less than 80% seen once. Treatment noted: approximately 11-day PBMC culture with coronavirus spike peptide pools or control peptides (ViraFEST assay). No antigen is known for these receptors. The sequenced sample consisted of CD4+ T cells from blood, cultured in vitro. The origin of the receptors is a human donor who had recovered from COVID-19.

The gene calls are TRBV24-1 and TRBJ2-5; 11 bases are shared with TRBD1. Trimming at V came to 3 bases and at J to 3 bases, leaving 8 bases not matched to a gene. CDR1 and CDR2 from the germline V gene are KGHDR and SFDVKD. The CDR3 sequence is 17 residues long. CDR3 in DNA: TGTGCCACCAGTGATAGTGCCGGGACAGGGGGAGAAGAGACCCAGTACTTC. Protein sequence: CATSDSAGTGGEETQYF.

J is TRBJ2-1 and V is TRBV5-1; D remains unclear. The CDR3 runs 15 residues. Germline V gene lookup returns CDR1 SGHRS and CDR2 YFSETQ. Trimming cost V 0 bases and J 0 bases, with 7 bases left between them. This chain's CDR3 is CASSLGESSYNEQFF. In DNA form, the CDR3 reads TGCGCCAGCAGCTTGGGTGAGAGCTCCTACAATGAGCAGTTCTTC.

The chain carries TRBV4-1 and TRBJ1-5; D remains ambiguous. The germline V and J ends were trimmed by 0 bases and 0 bases, with 9 bases remaining between them. Germline assignment: CDR1 MGHRA and CDR2 YSYEKL. This CDR3 comprises 16 residues. CDR3 sequence reads: CASSQDVLASNQPQHF. DNA of the CDR3: TGCGCCAGCAGCCAAGATGTACTGGCTAGCAATCAGCCCCAGCATTTT.

This chain joins TRBV6-1 and TRBJ2-7; TRBD2 agrees at 14 bases. Germline CDR1 MNHNS, CDR2 SASEGT. The CDR3 has 17 residues. With 6 bases clipped from V and 2 bases from J, the junction kept 9 bases outside the gene matches. The CDR3 DNA sequence: TGTGCCAGCAGACAGGGGGGACTAGCGGGAGATACCTACGAGCAGTACTTC. Translating it yields CASRQGGLAGDTYEQYF.

By its share, this clonotype is medium-sized (0.01 to 0.1%). The V gene is TRBV6-1, the J gene TRBJ1-5; 7 bases line up with TRBD1. Germline lookup yields CDR1 MNHNS and CDR2 SASEGT. V shed 6 bases and J 7 bases; nucleotides not matched to a gene: 9. There are 14 residues in the CDR3. The chain's CDR3 is CASRNRGGIQPQHF. Written as DNA, the CDR3 is TGTGCCAGCAGAAACAGGGGAGGGATCCAGCCCCAGCATTTT.

The chain links TRBV4-1 to TRBJ1-2; 7 nucleotides align to TRBD1. Trimming removed 0 bases from V and 4 bases from J; junction bases left unmatched: 14. The CDR3 is 18 amino acids. Per germline, CDR1 MGHRA and CDR2 YSYEKL. CDR3 DNA: TGCGCCAGCAGCCAAGACTTTTCTCGGGACAGTATCATCTATGGCTACACCTTC. Its protein is CASSQDFSRDSIIYGYTF.

The chain carries TRBV27 and TRBJ2-3; 12 nucleotides align to TRBD2. Germline values: CDR1 MNHEY, CDR2 SMNVEV (reference sequence). V was clipped by 6 bases and J by 4 bases; unmatched bases: 11. There are 17 residues in the CDR3. The CDR3 DNA reads as TGTGCCAGCAGCCTTTCGCCTAGCGGGAGGGGCCCAGATACGCAGTATTTT. Translated, it gives CASSLSPSGRGPDTQYF.

The genes are TRBV19 and TRBJ2-2; D might be TRBD1 (6 bases). V was shortened by 5 bases and J by 2 bases, with 12 bases between the two germline ends. The length of the CDR3 is 15 residues. CDR1 is LNHDA, CDR2 SQIVND, per germline (reference sequence). This chain's CDR3 is CASSGQGGNTGELFF. The CDR3 DNA is TGTGCCAGTAGTGGGCAAGGGGGAAACACCGGGGAGCTGTTTTTT. Supplemented by reference TRBV19 and TRBJ2-2, the full variable domain reads DGGITQSPKYLFRKEGQNVTLSCEQNLNHDAMYWYRQDPGQGLRLIYYSQIVNDFQKGDIAEGYSVSREKKESFPLTVTSAQKNPTAFYLCASSGQGGNTGELFFGEGSRLTVL.

The chain carries TRBV7-8 and TRBJ1-2; no firm D call. Trimming cost V 0 bases and J 4 bases, with 18 bases left between them. The CDR3 is 17 residues long. Germline values: CDR1 SGHVS, CDR2 FQNEAQ. The DNA of the CDR3 is TGTGCCAGCAGCTTAGCGCGGGTTCTCCGGGTAGGCTATGGCTACACCTTC. It encodes CASSLARVLRVGYGYTF.

V and J are TRBV20-1 and TRBJ1-3; D is unclear. The CDR3 is 14 residues long. Germline V CDR1 and CDR2: DFQATT, SNEGSKA (reference sequence). Trimming took off 2 bases at V and 0 bases at J, with 8 bases between the two ends. In DNA, the CDR3 is TGCAGTGCTAGAAAGACCTTCTCTGGAAACACCATATATTTT. This gives the protein CSARKTFSGNTIYF.

This clonotype was detected only a few times. The chain carries TRBV10-3 and TRBJ2-7, with 9 bases identical to TRBD2. This CDR3 has 14 amino acids. CDR1 and CDR2 (germline): ENHRY, SYGVKD. V trimming: 6 bases; J trimming: 0 bases; junction bases outside the gene matches: 3. The CDR3 is CAIRGSGSSYEQYF. CDR3 sequence (DNA): TGTGCCATCAGGGGTAGCGGGAGCTCCTACGAGCAGTACTTC.